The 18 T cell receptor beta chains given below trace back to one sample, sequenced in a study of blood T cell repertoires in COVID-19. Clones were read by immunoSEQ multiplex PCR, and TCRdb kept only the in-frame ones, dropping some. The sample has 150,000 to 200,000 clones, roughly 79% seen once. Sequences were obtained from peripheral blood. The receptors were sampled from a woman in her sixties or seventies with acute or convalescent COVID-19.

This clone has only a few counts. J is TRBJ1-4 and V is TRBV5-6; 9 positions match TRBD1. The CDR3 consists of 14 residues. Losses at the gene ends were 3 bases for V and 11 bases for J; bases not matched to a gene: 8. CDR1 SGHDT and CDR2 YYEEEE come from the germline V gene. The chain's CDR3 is CASSYMTGGDKLFF. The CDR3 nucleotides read TGTGCCAGCAGCTATATGACAGGGGGGGACAAACTGTTTTTT.

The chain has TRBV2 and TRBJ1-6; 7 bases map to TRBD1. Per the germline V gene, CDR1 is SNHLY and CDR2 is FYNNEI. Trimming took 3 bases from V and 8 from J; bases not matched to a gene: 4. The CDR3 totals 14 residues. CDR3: CASSENRGYSPLHF. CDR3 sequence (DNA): TGTGCCAGCAGTGAGAACAGGGGCTATTCACCCCTCCACTTT.

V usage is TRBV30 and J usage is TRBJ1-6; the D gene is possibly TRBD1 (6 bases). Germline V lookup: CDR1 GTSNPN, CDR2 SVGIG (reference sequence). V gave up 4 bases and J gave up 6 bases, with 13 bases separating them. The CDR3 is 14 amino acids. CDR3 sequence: CAWTKDSGNSPLHF. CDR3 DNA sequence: TGTGCCTGGACTAAGGACAGTGGTAATTCACCCCTCCACTTT.

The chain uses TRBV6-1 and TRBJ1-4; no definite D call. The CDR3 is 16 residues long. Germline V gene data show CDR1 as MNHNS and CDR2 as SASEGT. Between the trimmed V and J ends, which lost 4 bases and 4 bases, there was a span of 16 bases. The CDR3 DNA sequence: TGTGCCAGCAGTGGGAGGCTGGGAGAAGATAATGAAAAACTGTTTTTT. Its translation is CASSGRLGEDNEKLFF.

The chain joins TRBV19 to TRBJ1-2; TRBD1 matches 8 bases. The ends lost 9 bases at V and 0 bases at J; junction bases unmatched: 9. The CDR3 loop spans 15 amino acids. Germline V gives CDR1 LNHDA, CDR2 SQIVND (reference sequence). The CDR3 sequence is CASSRGLEANYGYTF. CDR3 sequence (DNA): TGTGCCAGCTCCAGGGGGCTAGAGGCTAACTATGGCTACACCTTC. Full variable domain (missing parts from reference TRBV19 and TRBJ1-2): DGGITQSPKYLFRKEGQNVTLSCEQNLNHDAMYWYRQDPGQGLRLIYYSQIVNDFQKGDIAEGYSVSREKKESFPLTVTSAQKNPTAFYLCASSRGLEANYGYTFGSGTRLTVV.

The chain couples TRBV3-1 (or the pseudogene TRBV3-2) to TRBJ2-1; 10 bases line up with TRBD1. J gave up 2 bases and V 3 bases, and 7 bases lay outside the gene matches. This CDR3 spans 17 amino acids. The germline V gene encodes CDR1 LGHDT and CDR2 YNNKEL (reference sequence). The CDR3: CASSQTAGTGAYNEQFF. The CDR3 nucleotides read TGTGCCAGCAGCCAGACGGCCGGGACAGGGGCCTACAATGAGCAGTTCTTC.

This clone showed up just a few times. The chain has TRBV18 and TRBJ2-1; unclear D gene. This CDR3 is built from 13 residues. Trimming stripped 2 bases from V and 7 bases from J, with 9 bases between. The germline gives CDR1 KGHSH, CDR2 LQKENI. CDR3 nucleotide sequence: TGTGCCAGCTCACCATCCCTAGTAAATGAGCAGTTCTTC. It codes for CASSPSLVNEQFF.

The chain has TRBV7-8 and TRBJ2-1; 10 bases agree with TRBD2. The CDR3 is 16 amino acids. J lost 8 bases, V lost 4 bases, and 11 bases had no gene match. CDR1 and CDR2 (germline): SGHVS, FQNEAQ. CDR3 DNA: TGTGCCAGCAGCTCGCTGACTAGCGGGCCTTATGATGAGCAGTTCTTC. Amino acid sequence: CASSSLTSGPYDEQFF.

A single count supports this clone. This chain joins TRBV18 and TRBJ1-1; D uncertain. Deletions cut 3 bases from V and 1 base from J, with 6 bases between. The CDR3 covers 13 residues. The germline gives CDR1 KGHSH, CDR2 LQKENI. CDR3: CASSPEANTEAFF. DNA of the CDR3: TGTGCCAGCTCACCCGAGGCGAACACTGAAGCTTTCTTT.

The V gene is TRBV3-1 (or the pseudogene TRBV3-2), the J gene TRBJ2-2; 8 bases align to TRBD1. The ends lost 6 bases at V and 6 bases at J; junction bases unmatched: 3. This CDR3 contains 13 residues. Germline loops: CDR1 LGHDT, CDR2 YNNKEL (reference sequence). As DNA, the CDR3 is TGTGCCAGCAGTCAGGGGGCGGCCGGGGAGCTGTTTTTT. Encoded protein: CASSQGAAGELFF.

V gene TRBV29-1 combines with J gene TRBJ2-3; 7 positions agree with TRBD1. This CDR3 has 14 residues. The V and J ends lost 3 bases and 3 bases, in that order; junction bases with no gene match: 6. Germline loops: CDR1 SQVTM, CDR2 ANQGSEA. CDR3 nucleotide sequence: TGCAGCGTTGAGTCGGGACAGAAGACAGATACGCAGTATTTT. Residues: CSVESGQKTDTQYF.

This CDR3 reads CASSQVQGRETQYF. In DNA, the CDR3 is TGTGCCAGCAGCCAAGTTCAGGGGCGGGAGACCCAGTACTTC. The chain joins TRBV3-1 (or the pseudogene TRBV3-2) to TRBJ2-5; weak D call: TRBD1 (6 bases). Deletions cut 1 base from V and 5 bases from J, with 11 bases between. The CDR3 extends over 14 amino acids. Per the germline V gene, CDR1 is LGHDT and CDR2 is YNNKEL (reference sequence).

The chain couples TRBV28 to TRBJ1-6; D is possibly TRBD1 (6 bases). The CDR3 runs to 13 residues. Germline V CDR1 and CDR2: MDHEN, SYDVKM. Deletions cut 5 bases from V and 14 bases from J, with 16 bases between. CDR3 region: CASSVQGWAALHF. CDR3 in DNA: TGTGCCAGCAGTGTACAGGGATGGGCGGCCCTCCACTTT.

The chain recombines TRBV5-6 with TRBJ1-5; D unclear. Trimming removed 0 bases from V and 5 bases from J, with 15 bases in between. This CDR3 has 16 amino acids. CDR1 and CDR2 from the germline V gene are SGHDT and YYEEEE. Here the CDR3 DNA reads TGTGCCAGCAGCTTGGGAGGTGTGAGGTCTGATCAGCCCCAGCATTTT. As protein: CASSLGGVRSDQPQHF.

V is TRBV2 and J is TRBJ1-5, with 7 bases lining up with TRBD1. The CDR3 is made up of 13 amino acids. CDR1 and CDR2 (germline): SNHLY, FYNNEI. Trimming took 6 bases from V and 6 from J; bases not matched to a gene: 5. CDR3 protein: CASRTTGFQPQHF. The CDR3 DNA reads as TGTGCCAGCAGGACGACAGGGTTTCAGCCCCAGCATTTT.

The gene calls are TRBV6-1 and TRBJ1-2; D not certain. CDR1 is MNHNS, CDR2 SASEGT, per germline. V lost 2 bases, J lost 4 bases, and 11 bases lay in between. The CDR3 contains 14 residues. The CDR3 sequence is CASSEFSASYGYTF. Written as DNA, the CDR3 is TGTGCCAGCAGTGAATTCTCAGCTAGCTATGGCTACACCTTC.

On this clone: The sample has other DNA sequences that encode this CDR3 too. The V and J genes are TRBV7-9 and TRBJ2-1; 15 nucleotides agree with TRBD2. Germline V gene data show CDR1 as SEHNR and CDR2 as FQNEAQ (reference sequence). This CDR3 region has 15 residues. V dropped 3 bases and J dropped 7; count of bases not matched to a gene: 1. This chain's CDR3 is CASSLGLAGGNEQFF. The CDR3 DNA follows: TGTGCCAGCAGCTTGGGACTAGCGGGAGGAAATGAGCAGTTCTTC.

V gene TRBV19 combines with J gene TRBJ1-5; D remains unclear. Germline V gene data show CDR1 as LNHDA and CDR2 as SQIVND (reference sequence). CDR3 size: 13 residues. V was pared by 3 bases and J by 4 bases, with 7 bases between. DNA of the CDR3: TGTGCCAGTAGTATCGACAAAAATCAGCCCCAGCATTTT. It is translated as CASSIDKNQPQHF.